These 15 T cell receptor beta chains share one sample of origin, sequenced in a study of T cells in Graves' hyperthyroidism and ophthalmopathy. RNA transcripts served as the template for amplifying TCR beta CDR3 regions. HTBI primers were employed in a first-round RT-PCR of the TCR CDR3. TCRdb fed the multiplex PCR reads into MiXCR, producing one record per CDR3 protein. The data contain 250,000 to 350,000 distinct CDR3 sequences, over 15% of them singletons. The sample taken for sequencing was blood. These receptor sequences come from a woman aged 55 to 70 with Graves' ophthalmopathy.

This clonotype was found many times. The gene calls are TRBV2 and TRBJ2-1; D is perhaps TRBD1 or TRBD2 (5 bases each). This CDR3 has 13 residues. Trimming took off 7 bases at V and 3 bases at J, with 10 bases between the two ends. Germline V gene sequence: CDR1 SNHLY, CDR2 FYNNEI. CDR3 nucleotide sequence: TGTGCCAGCACCCGGGACCACTACAATGAGCAGTTCTTC. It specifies CASTRDHYNEQFF.

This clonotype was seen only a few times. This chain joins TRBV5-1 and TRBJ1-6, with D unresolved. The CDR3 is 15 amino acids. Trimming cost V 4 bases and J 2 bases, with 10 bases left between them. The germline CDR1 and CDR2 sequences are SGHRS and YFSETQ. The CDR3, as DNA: TGCGCCAGCAGCGACGATGGCCCCTATAATTCACCCCTCCACTTT. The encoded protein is CASSDDGPYNSPLHF. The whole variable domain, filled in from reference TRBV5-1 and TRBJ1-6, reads KAGVTQTPRYLIKTRGQQVTLSCSPISGHRSVSWYQQTPGQGLQFLFEYFSETQRNKGNFPGRFSGRQFSNSRSEMNVSTLELGDSALYLCASSDDGPYNSPLHFGNGTRLTVT.

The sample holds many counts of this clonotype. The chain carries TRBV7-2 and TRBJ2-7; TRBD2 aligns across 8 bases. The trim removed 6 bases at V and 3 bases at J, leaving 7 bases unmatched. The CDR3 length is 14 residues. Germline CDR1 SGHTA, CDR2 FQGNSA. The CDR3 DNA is TGTGCCAGCAGGGACGGGGGGGGTAACTACGAGCAGTACTTC. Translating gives CASRDGGGNYEQYF.

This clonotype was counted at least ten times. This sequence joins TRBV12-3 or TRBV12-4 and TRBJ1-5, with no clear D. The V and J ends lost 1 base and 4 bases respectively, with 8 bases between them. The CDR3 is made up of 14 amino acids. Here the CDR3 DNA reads TGTGCCAGCAGTTTAGAGGGTGGAAATCAGCCCCAGCATTTT. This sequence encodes CASSLEGGNQPQHF.

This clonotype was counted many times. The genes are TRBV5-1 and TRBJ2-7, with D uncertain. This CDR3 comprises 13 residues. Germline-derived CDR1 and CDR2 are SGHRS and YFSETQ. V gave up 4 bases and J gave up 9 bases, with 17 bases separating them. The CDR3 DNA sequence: TGCGCCAGCAGCCCCGGTGATCTCATAGGGCAGTACTTC. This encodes CASSPGDLIGQYF.

The CDR3 DNA sequence: TGTGCCAGCAGTCCCCTTCGGGCGGGCATGAACACTGAAGCTTTCTTT. Protein: CASSPLRAGMNTEAFF. The genes are TRBV7-2 and TRBJ1-1, with D hard to call. The CDR3 loop spans 16 amino acids. Trimming pared 6 bases from V and 0 bases from J, leaving 17 bases between. The germline CDR1 and CDR2 sequences are SGHTA and FQGNSA.

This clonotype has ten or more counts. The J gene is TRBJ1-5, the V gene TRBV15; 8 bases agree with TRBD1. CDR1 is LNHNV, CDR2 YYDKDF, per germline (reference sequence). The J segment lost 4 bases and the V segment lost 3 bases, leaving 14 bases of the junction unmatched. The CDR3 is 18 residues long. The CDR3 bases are TGTGCCACCAGCAGCCTCAGGAACCAGGGGGCTGGTAATCAGCCCCAGCATTTT. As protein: CATSSLRNQGAGNQPQHF.

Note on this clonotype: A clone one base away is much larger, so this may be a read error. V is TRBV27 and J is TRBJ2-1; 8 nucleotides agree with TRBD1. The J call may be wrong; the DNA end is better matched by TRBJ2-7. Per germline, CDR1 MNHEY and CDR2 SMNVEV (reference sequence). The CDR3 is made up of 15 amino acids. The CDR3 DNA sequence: TGTGCCAGCAGTGTGCAGGGGGCCTCCTACAATGAGCAGTACTTC. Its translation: CASSVQGASYNEQYF.

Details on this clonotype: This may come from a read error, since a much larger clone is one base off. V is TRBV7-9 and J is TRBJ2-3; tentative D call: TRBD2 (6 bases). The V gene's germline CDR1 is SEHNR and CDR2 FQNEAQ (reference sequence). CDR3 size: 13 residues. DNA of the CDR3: TGTGCCAGCAGCTTAGCGGGGGGAGATACGCGGTATTTT. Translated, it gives CASSLAGGDTRYF. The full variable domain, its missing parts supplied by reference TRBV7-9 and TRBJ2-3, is DTGVSQNPRHKITKRGQNVTFRCDPISEHNRLYWYRQTLGQGPEFLTYFQNEAQLEKSRLLSDRFSAERPKGSFSTLEIQRTEQGDSAMYLCASSLAGGDTRYFGPGTRLTVL.

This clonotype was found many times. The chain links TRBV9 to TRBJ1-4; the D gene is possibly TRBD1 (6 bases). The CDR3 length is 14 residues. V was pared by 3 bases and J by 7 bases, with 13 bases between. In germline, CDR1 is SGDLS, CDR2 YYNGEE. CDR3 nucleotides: TGTGCCAGCAGCGCCTCCGGACAGTCTGAAAAACTGTTTTTT. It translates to CASSASGQSEKLFF.

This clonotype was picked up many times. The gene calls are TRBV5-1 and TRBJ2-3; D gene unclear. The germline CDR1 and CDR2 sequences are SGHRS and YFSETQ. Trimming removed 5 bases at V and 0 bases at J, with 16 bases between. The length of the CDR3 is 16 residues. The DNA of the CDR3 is TGCGCCAGCAGACCCTCATCCATCATTAGCACAGATACGCAGTATTTT. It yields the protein CASRPSSIISTDTQYF.

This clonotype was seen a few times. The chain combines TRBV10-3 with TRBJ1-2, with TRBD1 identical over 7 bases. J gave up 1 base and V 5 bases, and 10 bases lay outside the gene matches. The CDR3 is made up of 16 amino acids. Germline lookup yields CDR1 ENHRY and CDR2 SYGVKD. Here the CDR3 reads CAISSETGLSNYGYTF. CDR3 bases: TGTGCCATCAGTTCTGAGACAGGGTTGAGTAACTATGGCTACACCTTC.

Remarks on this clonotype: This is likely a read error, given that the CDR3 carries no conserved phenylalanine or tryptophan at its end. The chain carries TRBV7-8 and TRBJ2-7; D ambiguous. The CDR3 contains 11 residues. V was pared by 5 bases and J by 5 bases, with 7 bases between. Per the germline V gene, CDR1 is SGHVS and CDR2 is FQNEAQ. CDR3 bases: TGTGCCAGCAGCCAAGAGAACGAGCAGTACCTC. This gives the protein CASSQENEQYL.

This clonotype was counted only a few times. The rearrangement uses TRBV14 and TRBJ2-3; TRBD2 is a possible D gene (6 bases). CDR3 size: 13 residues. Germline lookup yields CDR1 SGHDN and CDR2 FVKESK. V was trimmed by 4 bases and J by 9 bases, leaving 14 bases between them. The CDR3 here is CASSRPGTQTQYF. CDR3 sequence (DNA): TGTGCCAGCAGCCGACCCGGGACTCAGACGCAGTATTTT.

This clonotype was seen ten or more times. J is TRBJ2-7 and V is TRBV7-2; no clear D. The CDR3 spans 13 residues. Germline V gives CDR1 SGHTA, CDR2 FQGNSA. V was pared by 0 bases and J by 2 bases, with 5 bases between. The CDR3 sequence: CASSLATAYEQYF. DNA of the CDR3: TGTGCCAGCAGCTTAGCCACAGCCTACGAGCAGTACTTC.